These T cell receptor beta chains were read from a single sample in a study of Ad26.COV2.S vaccination and SARS-CoV-2 variants. Clones were read by immunoSEQ multiplex PCR, and TCRdb kept only the in-frame ones, dropping some. The table shows approximately 250,000 clones, with roughly 87% occurring only once. This specimen was peripheral blood, taken in a trial of Ad26.COV2.S vaccine versus placebo. The receptor source for this set is a person between 18 and 60 years old who received the Ad26.COV2.S COVID-19 vaccine or a placebo. Each CDR3 is given with its conserved first and last residue. The D gene is left open where the match is weak. Clone size is shown for a subset of rows, as once, few, many or a class of expanded clone.

clone size	V gene	D gene	J gene	CDR3 length	CDR3 DNA	CDR3 protein
NA	TRBV23-1	TRBD1	TRBJ2-2	18	TGCGCCAGCAGTCCCAATGGGGAAGAGGGGGCGGCGTCCGGGGAGCTGTTTTTT	CASSPNGEEGAASGELFF
few	TRBV6-5	TRBD2	TRBJ2-5	15	TGTGCCAGCATGAGAGCGGGGGGGCCGAAGGGGACCCAGTACTTC	CASMRAGGPKGTQYF
NA	TRBV21-1	NA	TRBJ1-5	14	TGTGCCAGCCAGGGCCGCTTTAGCAATCAGCCCCAGCATTTT	CASQGRFSNQPQHF
NA	TRBV30	NA	TRBJ2-3	15	TGTGCCTGGAGTGTTGCCGGGGGTTCCACAGATACGCAGTATTTT	CAWSVAGGSTDTQYF
NA	TRBV6-5	NA	TRBJ2-1	11	TGTGCCATGGCAGACAGCAATGAGCAGTTCTTC	CAMADSNEQFF
NA	TRBV30	NA	TRBJ2-3	15	TGTGCCTGGAGTGTGGGAGATCTGAGCACAGATACGCAGTATTTT	CAWSVGDLSTDTQYF
NA	TRBV7-9	NA	TRBJ1-4	13	TGTGCCAGCAGCTTAACAGGTCGGGGGGAACTGTTTTTT	CASSLTGRGELFF
NA	TRBV6-6	NA	TRBJ2-2	13	TGTGCCAGCCAAGCCGATAACGTCGGGGAGCTGTTTTTT	CASQADNVGELFF
NA	TRBV7-8	TRBD2	TRBJ2-3	16	TGTGCCAGCAGCCCGACGGGGGGGCCCTACACAGATACGCAGTATTTT	CASSPTGGPYTDTQYF
NA	TRBV6-1	NA	TRBJ1-5	16	TGTGCCAGCAGTGAAAGCGTGGGGGACACAAATCAGCCCCAGCATTTT	CASSESVGDTNQPQHF
NA	TRBV6-6	TRBD2	TRBJ2-1	16	TGTGCCAGCAGTTACGCTGTAGCGGGAGGACACAATGAGCAGTTCTTC	CASSYAVAGGHNEQFF
NA	TRBV27	NA	TRBJ2-7	14	TGTGCCAGCAGGGGGACGGTGGACTCCTACGAGCAGTACTTC	CASRGTVDSYEQYF
NA	TRBV6-2/TRBV6-3	NA	TRBJ1-5	13	TGTGCCAGCAGCCGATATAGCAATCAGCCCCAGCATTTT	CASSRYSNQPQHF
NA	TRBV27	NA	TRBJ2-7	16	TGTGCCAGCAGCCGAGGGGGGCCGATGAGCTCCTACGAGCAGTACTTC	CASSRGGPMSSYEQYF
NA	TRBV4-3	NA	TRBJ1-2	18	TGCGCCAGCAGTTCCTGGGGGGACAAGGTGGCCTGGAACTATGGCTACACCTTC	CASSSWGDKVAWNYGYTF
once	TRBV6-5	NA	TRBJ2-2	15	TGTGCCAGCAGTTTTAGCCGGCAAAACACCGGGGAGCTGTTTTTT	CASSFSRQNTGELFF
once	TRBV6-2/TRBV6-3	TRBD1	TRBJ1-6	14	TGTGCCAGCAGCCGAATAAACAGGGGTTCACCCCTCCACTTT	CASSRINRGSPLHF
few	TRBV9	NA	TRBJ1-4	15	TGTGCCAGCAGCGTAGGGACCACCGCGGGGGAAAAACTGTTTTTT	CASSVGTTAGEKLFF
NA	TRBV5-4	NA	TRBJ2-7	14	TGTGCCAGCAGCTTCGCTGGGGGCGGCGACGAGCAGTACTTC	CASSFAGGGDEQYF
NA	TRBV9	TRBD2	TRBJ2-1	14	TGTGCCAGCAGCGTAGCGGGAGGGAGCAATGAGCAGTTCTTC	CASSVAGGSNEQFF
NA	TRBV3-1/TRBV3-2	TRBD1	TRBJ1-1	15	TGTGCCAGCAGCCCTGGCGGGACAGGGGTGTCAAGAGCTTTCTTT	CASSPGGTGVSRAFF
NA	TRBV18	NA	TRBJ1-3	15	TGTGCCAGCTCACCAAGGAGTTCGGGGCCGAACACCATATATTTT	CASSPRSSGPNTIYF
NA	TRBV18	TRBD2	TRBJ2-1	15	TGTGCCAGCTCACCGACTAGCGGGGGGATTGGTGAGCAGTTCTTC	CASSPTSGGIGEQFF
NA	TRBV11-2	NA	TRBJ1-1	13	TGTGCCAGCAGCTTACCGTCGAACACTGAAGCTTTCTTT	CASSLPSNTEAFF
NA	TRBV15	NA	TRBJ2-5	13	TGTGCCACCAGCAGAGATCCGGAAGAGACCCAGTACTTC	CATSRDPEETQYF
NA	TRBV5-6	NA	TRBJ2-7	13	TGTGCCAGCAGCCCCGGGACCGCATACGAGCAGTACTTC	CASSPGTAYEQYF
NA	TRBV11-3	TRBD2	TRBJ2-1	14	TGTGCCAGCAGCTTCGGGACTAGCCCCCATGAGCAGTTCTTC	CASSFGTSPHEQFF
NA	TRBV9	TRBD2	TRBJ2-3	16	TGTGCCAGCAGCGGCTCGGGACTAGCGGGATCAGCTACGCAGTATTTT	CASSGSGLAGSATQYF
NA	TRBV7-2	NA	TRBJ2-5	14	TGTGCCAGCAGCTCCATCGGCCTGGGGGAGACCCAGTACTTC	CASSSIGLGETQYF
NA	TRBV5-1	TRBD1	TRBJ1-6	15	TGCGCCAGCAGCTTGGGTGACAGGGGGAGTTCACCCCTCCACTTT	CASSLGDRGSSPLHF
NA	TRBV12-5	NA	TRBJ1-3	13	TGTGCTAGTGGTTTGGTATCTGGAAACACCATATATTTT	CASGLVSGNTIYF
NA	TRBV4-3	NA	TRBJ1-4	16	TGCGCCAGCAGCCAAGGGACCGTCGCAACTAATGAAAAACTGTTTTTT	CASSQGTVATNEKLFF
NA	TRBV19	NA	TRBJ2-6	17	TGTGCCAGTAGTATAGATTTAACGCTCTCTGGGGCCAACGTCCTGACTTTC	CASSIDLTLSGANVLTF
once	TRBV11-2	NA	TRBJ2-5	15	TGTGCCAGCAGCTTAGGGGTTAGGGCTGGAGAGACCCAGTACTTC	CASSLGVRAGETQYF
NA	TRBV5-1	TRBD1	TRBJ2-7	15	TGCGCCAGCAGCTTATCCGGGACAGGGGTGGACGAGCAGTACTTC	CASSLSGTGVDEQYF
once	TRBV14	NA	TRBJ2-3	14	TGTGCCAGCAGCCAAAGGACTTTAGGAGATACGCAGTATTTT	CASSQRTLGDTQYF
NA	TRBV11-2	NA	TRBJ2-3	15	TGTGCCAGCAGCCTCCTTCGGGGTGGAACAGATACGCAGTATTTT	CASSLLRGGTDTQYF
NA	TRBV5-5	NA	TRBJ1-4	15	TGTGCCAGCAGGCCCTCCGGGGCCACTAATGAAAAACTGTTTTTT	CASRPSGATNEKLFF
NA	TRBV18	NA	TRBJ1-4	13	TGTGCCAGCTCACCGATTCGGGGGGAAAAACTGTTTTTT	CASSPIRGEKLFF
NA	TRBV6-5	NA	TRBJ2-5	16	TGTGCCAGCAGTTACTTCGGCGGGCAAAAACAAGAGACCCAGTACTTC	CASSYFGGQKQETQYF
NA	TRBV9	NA	TRBJ2-3	16	TGTGCCAGCAGGCCGACCGGGGGTTCTAGCACAGATACGCAGTATTTT	CASRPTGGSSTDTQYF
NA	TRBV6-2/TRBV6-3	TRBD1	TRBJ1-5	19	TGTGCCAGCAGTTACGACGAGGACAGGGGGCGGTTGAGCAATCAGCCCCAGCATTTT	CASSYDEDRGRLSNQPQHF
NA	TRBV18	TRBD2	TRBJ2-3	15	TGTGCCAGCTCAGGAGCGGGGGGGAGCACAGATACGCAGTATTTT	CASSGAGGSTDTQYF
NA	TRBV11-1	TRBD2	TRBJ2-5	16	TGTGCCAGCAGCTCCAAGCGGGAGCGGCTCCAAGAGACCCAGTACTTC	CASSSKRERLQETQYF
NA	TRBV5-1	TRBD1	TRBJ2-2	15	TGCGCCAGCAGCTACGACAGGGGGCGCGTCGGGGAGCTGTTTTTT	CASSYDRGRVGELFF
NA	TRBV15	NA	TRBJ1-4	16	TGTGCCACCAGCAGAAGAATCGGGGCAACTAATGAAAAACTGTTTTTT	CATSRRIGATNEKLFF
NA	TRBV19	NA	TRBJ2-7	15	TGTGCCAGTAGTTCAGAGACAGGCGTCAACTACGAGCAGTACTTC	CASSSETGVNYEQYF
NA	TRBV4-2	NA	TRBJ2-7	15	TGTGCCAGCAGCCAAGAATTGGCAGTAGTCTACGAGCAGTACTTC	CASSQELAVVYEQYF
once	TRBV19	NA	TRBJ1-2	14	TGTGCCAGTAGTATTGGGTCCCTTAACTATGGCTACACCTTC	CASSIGSLNYGYTF
NA	TRBV18	NA	TRBJ2-1	16	TGTGCCAGCTCACCAGACTTTCCTTTCTCCTACAATGAGCAGTTCTTC	CASSPDFPFSYNEQFF
NA	TRBV7-8	NA	TRBJ2-1	13	TGTGCCAGCAGCTTAGCAGCAGGATACGAGCAGTTCTTC	CASSLAAGYEQFF
NA	TRBV19	NA	TRBJ1-5	13	TGTGCCAGTAACGGAGGTCCCAATCAGCCCCAGCATTTT	CASNGGPNQPQHF
NA	TRBV19	TRBD2	TRBJ2-4	16	TGTGCCAGTAGTATGTCGGGAACGGGGGGCAAAAACATTCAGTACTTC	CASSMSGTGGKNIQYF
NA	TRBV27	NA	TRBJ2-7	15	TGTGCCAGCAGTTACGACAGACTAAGCTCCTACGAGCAGTACTTC	CASSYDRLSSYEQYF
NA	TRBV7-2	NA	TRBJ2-1	12	TGTGCCAGCAGCCGAGGTGTGGGCGAGCAGTTCTTC	CASSRGVGEQFF
NA	TRBV18	TRBD1	TRBJ1-1	15	TGTGCCAGCTCACCAGGGACAGGTGGGAACACTGAAGCTTTCTTT	CASSPGTGGNTEAFF
NA	TRBV7-2	TRBD1	TRBJ2-2	15	TGTGCCAGCAGCCGCGACAGGGTTGGCACCGGGGAGCTGTTTTTT	CASSRDRVGTGELFF
NA	TRBV5-1	NA	TRBJ1-2	14	TGCGCCAGCAGCCTGTATGGACAAAACTATGGCTACACCTTC	CASSLYGQNYGYTF
NA	TRBV7-2	NA	TRBJ2-3	12	TGTGCCAGCAGCCCAGCTCGGGATACGCAGTATTTT	CASSPARDTQYF